A selection of T cell receptor beta chains follows, all from one sample in a study of cytomegalovirus exposure and HLA in healthy donors. Clones were read by immunoSEQ multiplex PCR, and TCRdb kept only the in-frame ones, dropping some. The sample holds 90,000 or so clones; 85% are singletons and the top ten take roughly 20%. The material sequenced was PBMCs. All receptors derive from a young man in good health and CMV-seropositive. Both conserved end residues are part of each CDR3. Each record gives: D gene, V gene, clone size, J gene, CDR3 DNA, CDR3 protein. A D gene is named only where the DNA matches it firmly. For some rows the clone size is stated as once, few or many, or as a class when expanded; others skip it.

TRBD1	TRBV18	.	TRBJ2-7	TGTGCCAGCTCACCACGGGACAGAGACTACGAGCAGTACTTC	CASSPRDRDYEQYF
TRBD2	TRBV5-5	.	TRBJ2-7	TGTGCCAGCAGCCCGGGACTAGCGGCCTACGAGCAGTACTTC	CASSPGLAAYEQYF
.	TRBV11-1	once	TRBJ2-5	TGTGCCAGCAGCTTAGTAGCAGATCACCAAGAGACCCAGTACTTC	CASSLVADHQETQYF
.	TRBV4-2	.	TRBJ2-3	TGTGCCAGCAGACAATACACAGATACGCAGTATTTT	CASRQYTDTQYF
.	TRBV13	.	TRBJ1-2	TGTGCCAGCAGCCCGGGACATCAGCCCGGTAACTATGGCTACACCTTC	CASSPGHQPGNYGYTF
.	TRBV30	.	TRBJ1-3	TGTGCCTGGAGTAGGGAGACTGGAAACACCATATATTTT	CAWSRETGNTIYF
.	TRBV7-3	.	TRBJ2-4	TGTGCCAGCAGCTTAGGAGGAGGGGTCCAGTACTTC	CASSLGGGVQYF
TRBD2	TRBV7-9	once	TRBJ2-1	TGTGCCAGCAGCCCGCGACTAGCGGCGAAAAGCTCCTACAATGAGCAGTTCTTC	CASSPRLAAKSSYNEQFF
TRBD2	TRBV5-6	.	TRBJ2-3	TGTGCCAGCAGCCCGGGACTAGCGTACACAGATACGCAGTATTTT	CASSPGLAYTDTQYF
.	TRBV28	.	TRBJ1-2	TGTGCCAGCAGTTTACGGGATCCTGAGGGGGAGAACGACTATGGCTACACCTTC	CASSLRDPEGENDYGYTF
TRBD1	TRBV28	.	TRBJ2-7	TGTGCCAGCAGTCAAATAAACAGGGGGCCGGAGTACTTC	CASSQINRGPEYF
.	TRBV4-1	.	TRBJ2-1	TGCGCCAGCAGCCAAGAGGCGCAGGTCTCCTACAATGAGCAGTTCTTC	CASSQEAQVSYNEQFF
TRBD2	TRBV5-1	.	TRBJ2-1	TGCGCCAGCAGCTTGGTGGGACTAGCGGAGTACAATGAGCAGTTCTTC	CASSLVGLAEYNEQFF
.	TRBV28	.	TRBJ2-3	TGTGCCAGCAGTTTATCGCAGGGTTTGACAGATACGCAGTATTTT	CASSLSQGLTDTQYF
.	TRBV28	.	TRBJ2-1	TGTGCCAGCAGTTTAGAGGGCCGGACCTCCTACAATGAGCAGTTCTTC	CASSLEGRTSYNEQFF
TRBD1	TRBV18	.	TRBJ2-7	TGTGCCAGCTCACCCGACAGGGGGCAAGAGCAGTACTTC	CASSPDRGQEQYF
TRBD2	TRBV2	once	TRBJ2-7	TGTGCCAGCGCACCGGGACTAGCGGGAGGTGGCTCCTACGAGCAGTACTTC	CASAPGLAGGGSYEQYF
.	TRBV18	.	TRBJ1-3	TGTGCCAGCTCCTACCTCCAGGGCCCTGGAAACACCATATATTTT	CASSYLQGPGNTIYF
TRBD2	TRBV30	few	TRBJ2-5	TGTGCCTGGAGTTATCAGGGAGGGGCAGAGACCCAGTACTTC	CAWSYQGGAETQYF
.	TRBV5-1	.	TRBJ1-2	TGCGCCAGCAGCCAAGGGTGGACAGCCTCCTATGGCTACACCTTC	CASSQGWTASYGYTF
.	TRBV5-1	few	TRBJ2-3	TGCGCCAGCAGCTCCTCGACTCCCACGCAGTATTTT	CASSSSTPTQYF
.	TRBV29-1	.	TRBJ1-1	TGCAGCGGGGAGCTTAGGGCAGAAACTGAAGCTTTCTTT	CSGELRAETEAFF
.	TRBV6-1	few	TRBJ1-4	TGTGCCAGCAGGACGACAGCTGCAACTAATGAAAAACTGTTTTTT	CASRTTAATNEKLFF
.	TRBV6-5	.	TRBJ1-1	TGTGCCAGCAGTTACGGCAAAAACGCTGAAGCTTTCTTT	CASSYGKNAEAFF
.	TRBV19	once	TRBJ2-5	TGTGCCAGTACCGATGACCACGGGGAGACCCAGTACTTC	CASTDDHGETQYF
.	TRBV28	.	TRBJ2-3	TGTGCCAGCAGTTTAGGTAGCGGCAGCACAGATACGCAGTATTTT	CASSLGSGSTDTQYF
TRBD1	TRBV6-5	.	TRBJ1-2	TGTGCCAGCAGTTACAGGGGACAGAACTATGGCTACACCTTC	CASSYRGQNYGYTF
TRBD1	TRBV19	.	TRBJ1-3	TGTGACAGGGGGCTGTTGGTGCCTGGAAACACCATATATTTT	CDRGLLVPGNTIYF
TRBD1	TRBV5-1	.	TRBJ1-4	TGCGCCAGCAGCTTGGAAGGGACAGGGCCCGAAAAACTGTTTTTT	CASSLEGTGPEKLFF
TRBD1	TRBV9	.	TRBJ2-2	TGTGCCAGCAGCCCCCGACAGGGGTTCGACACCGGGGAGCTGTTTTTT	CASSPRQGFDTGELFF
TRBD2	TRBV7-2	.	TRBJ2-7	TGTGCCAGCAGCGGCGTAGCGGGAGCCGGCTACGAGCAGTACTTC	CASSGVAGAGYEQYF
.	TRBV5-1	.	TRBJ1-4	TGCGCCAGCAGCTTGGAAGGGGCGTCTGAAAAACTGTTTTTT	CASSLEGASEKLFF
.	TRBV10-3	.	TRBJ2-1	TGTGCCATCAGTGATCAACAGAACAATGAGCAGTTCTTC	CAISDQQNNEQFF
TRBD1	TRBV5-1	.	TRBJ2-2	TGCGCCAGCAGCTTGGATGGGACAGAGGTTTGGGCCGGGGAGCTGTTTTTT	CASSLDGTEVWAGELFF
TRBD2	TRBV6-5	few	TRBJ2-1	TGTGCTAGCGGGAGAGGGTACAATGAGCAGTTCTTC	CASGRGYNEQFF
.	TRBV5-5	.	TRBJ1-2	TGTGCCAGCAGCTTGGGTCAGGTCATTAACTATGGCTACACCTTC	CASSLGQVINYGYTF
TRBD1	TRBV14	few	TRBJ1-2	TGTGCCAGCAGCGTACAGGGGGCAGGATTGGATGGCTACACCTTC	CASSVQGAGLDGYTF